One sample yielded the 18 T cell receptor beta chains listed below, sequenced in a study of CD8+CD57+ T cells in acquired aplastic anemia. Profiling of TCR beta VDJ combinations and CDR3 sequences used genomic DNA as template. TCRdb re-derived calls from the reads in MiXCR, one entry per CDR3 protein. This sample has hundreds of thousands of distinct CDR3 sequences, with roughly 68% found just once. Sequencing was done on a sample of sorted CD4+, CD8+, or CD8+CD57+ T cells (not recorded which) from PBMCs. The receptors come from a human donor in good health, serving as a control.

There are many counts of this clonotype. This chain connects TRBV5-5 to TRBJ1-3; D is uncertain. The germline V gene has CDR1 SGHKS and CDR2 YYEKEE (reference sequence). V dropped 1 base and J dropped 1 base, with 9 bases sitting between them. The CDR3 has 15 amino acids. DNA of the CDR3: TGTGCCAGCAGCTTGAGGTTCCGGTCTGGAAACACCATATATTTT. As protein: CASSLRFRSGNTIYF.

This clonotype was found a few times. This chain connects TRBV5-4 to TRBJ2-1, with 12 bases matching TRBD1. Germline CDR1 is SGHNT and CDR2 is YYREEE (reference sequence). The CDR3 has 15 amino acids. V dropped 4 bases and J dropped 7; count of bases not matched to a gene: 6. The CDR3 loop is CASSKPGQGANEQFF. The CDR3, as DNA: TGTGCCAGCAGCAAACCGGGACAGGGGGCAAATGAGCAGTTCTTC.

The chain has TRBV2 and TRBJ2-5, with 8 bases aligning to TRBD2. The CDR3 is 15 residues long. Per germline, CDR1 SNHLY and CDR2 FYNNEI. V was clipped by 6 bases and J by 0 bases; unmatched bases: 6. The CDR3 protein is CASSLRGGNQETQYF. CDR3 DNA: TGTGCCAGCAGCCTACGGGGGGGGAACCAAGAGACCCAGTACTTC.

The rearrangement links TRBV29-1 to TRBJ2-5; D tentatively reads TRBD1 or TRBD2 (5 bases each). This CDR3 is built from 14 residues. V was clipped by 2 bases and J by 5 bases, with 15 bases between them. Germline V gene lookup returns CDR1 SQVTM and CDR2 ANQGSEA. The CDR3 sequence is CSVEIGTIGETQYF. The CDR3 nucleotides read TGCAGCGTTGAAATCGGGACCATTGGGGAGACCCAGTACTTC.

The rearrangement joins TRBV7-2 to TRBJ2-5; 9 bases match TRBD2. Unmatched junction bases numbered 13, after V lost 4 bases and J lost 4 bases. CDR3 size: 17 residues. Per germline, CDR1 SGHTA and CDR2 FQGNSA. The CDR3 nucleotides read TGTGCCAGCAGCTCGACAGGGAGAGGGACTAGCCCAGAGACCCAGTACTTC. Residues: CASSSTGRGTSPETQYF.

About this clonotype: The conserved phenylalanine or tryptophan is not found at the CDR3 terminus, so this likely reflects a read error. The limits of the CDR3 on the DNA are not certain, so only TCRdb's listed CDR3 is given. This chain uses TRBV2 with TRBJ2-6; TRBD1, the table's D call, lacks a check against the DNA. The CDR3 has 15 residues if both end residues are counted. Germline-derived CDR1 and CDR2 are SNHLY and FYNNEI. The CDR3 protein is CASIKTGGFGYTFGS.

The chain carries TRBV7-6 and TRBJ2-1; TRBD1 or TRBD2 may be the D gene (6 bases each). Trimming removed 0 bases at V and 8 bases at J, with 11 bases between. CDR3 length: 14 residues. Germline values: CDR1 SGHVS, CDR2 FNYEAQ. The DNA of the CDR3 is TGTGCCAGCAGCTTAGCGAGTAGGGGGGATGAGCAGTTCTTC. Its translation is CASSLASRGDEQFF.

V and J are TRBV7-4 and TRBJ2-2, with D uncertain. Deletions cut 5 bases from V and 0 bases from J, with 13 bases between. This CDR3 contains 16 residues. Germline CDR1 reads SGHVT; CDR2 reads SQSDAQ. The CDR3 DNA reads as TGTGCCAGCAGCGTAGGGCCAGAGCCGAACACCGGGGAGCTGTTTTTT. The encoded protein is CASSVGPEPNTGELFF.

The chain is built from TRBV20-1 and TRBJ1-5, with D unclear. V was trimmed by 5 bases and J by 7 bases, leaving 6 bases between them. CDR3 size: 10 residues. In germline, CDR1 is DFQATT, CDR2 SNEGSKA (reference sequence). The CDR3 spells CSASKQPQHF. The CDR3 DNA follows: TGCAGTGCTTCTAAACAGCCCCAGCATTTT.

This sequence joins TRBV11-2 and TRBJ2-5, with D perhaps matching TRBD1 or TRBD2 (6 bases each). Germline values: CDR1 SGHAT, CDR2 FQNNGV. V dropped 0 bases and J dropped 12 bases, with 11 bases sitting between them. The CDR3 is 12 amino acids. The chain's CDR3 is CASSLDRGGKYF. The CDR3 coding sequence is TGTGCCAGCAGCTTAGACAGAGGGGGGAAGTACTTC.

This clonotype was picked up many times. The V and J genes are TRBV19 and TRBJ2-7; 14 bases fit TRBD2. The germline gives CDR1 LNHDA, CDR2 SQIVND (reference sequence). The CDR3 runs 15 residues. Trimming removed 1 base from V and 4 bases from J; junction bases left unmatched: 0. CDR3 nucleotides: TGTGCCAGTAGTATAGGGACTAGCGGGGGGTACGAGCAGTACTTC. This gives the protein CASSIGTSGGYEQYF.

The chain employs TRBV2 and TRBJ2-7; the match to TRBD1 covers 7 bases. Germline lookup yields CDR1 SNHLY and CDR2 FYNNEI. CDR3 length: 13 amino acids. V gave up 3 bases and J gave up 4 bases; unmatched junction bases: 3. As DNA, the CDR3 is TGTGCCAGCAGTGAGCGCAGGGGGTACGAGCAGTACTTC. Translated: CASSERRGYEQYF.

The genes are TRBV11-2 and TRBJ2-7, with 7 positions matching TRBD1. Germline CDR1 reads SGHAT; CDR2 reads FQNNGV. Trimming took 6 bases from V and 7 from J; bases not matched to a gene: 12. CDR3 length: 14 residues. The CDR3 DNA sequence: TGTGCCAGCAGTCTCCGGGACAGACTTCGGGAGCAGTACGTC. It codes for CASSLRDRLREQYV.

This clonotype has more than one count but fewer than ten. J is TRBJ1-3 and V is TRBV20-1, with D possibly being TRBD1 (6 bases). CDR3 length: 16 residues. Looked up from germline, CDR1 is DFQATT and CDR2 is SNEGSKA (reference sequence). Trimming cost V 0 bases and J 0 bases, with 12 bases left between them. The chain's CDR3 is CSARDRDTSSGNTIYF. CDR3 sequence (DNA): TGCAGTGCTAGAGACCGGGACACGAGCTCTGGAAACACCATATATTTT.

As concerns this clonotype: The final CDR3 position lacks the conserved phenylalanine or tryptophan, pointing to a likely read error. No DNA is shown, since the ends of the CDR3 on it are uncertain; the CDR3 is the one TCRdb lists. The V gene is TRBV29-1, the J gene TRBJ1-1. CDR1 is SQVTM, CDR2 ANQGSEA, per germline. The CDR3 is 13 residues long, ends included. The CDR3 sequence is CSVGGGWDTEAFV.

This chain joins TRBV7-2 and TRBJ2-7; 11 bases agree with TRBD1. V trimming: 5 bases; J trimming: 10 bases; junction bases outside the gene matches: 16. The V gene's germline CDR1 is SGHTA and CDR2 FQGNSA. This CDR3 is 16 amino acids long. The CDR3 is CASSLFGTGGPNTQYF. The DNA for the CDR3 is TGTGCCAGCAGCCTTTTCGGGACAGGGGGGCCGAACACTCAGTACTTC. The full variable domain, with the rest looked up from reference TRBV7-2 and TRBJ2-7, is GAGVSQSPSNKVTEKGKDVELRCDPISGHTALYWYRQSLGQGLEFLIYFQGNSAPDKSGLPSDRFSAERTGGSVSTLTIQRTQQEDSAVYLCASSLFGTGGPNTQYFGPGTRLTVT.

The chain couples TRBV15 to TRBJ2-6; 7 bases line up with TRBD1. Germline V gives CDR1 LNHNV, CDR2 YYDKDF (reference sequence). CDR3 size: 18 residues. After removal of 0 bases from V and 0 bases from J, the junction contained 5 bases not matched to a gene. DNA for the CDR3: TGTGCCACCAGCAGAGAACGGACAGGCGGCTCTGGGGCCAACGTCCTGACTTTC. This codes for CATSRERTGGSGANVLTF.

This chain joins TRBV7-8 and TRBJ1-5; 10 bases align to TRBD1. The V gene end was trimmed by 4 bases and the J gene end by 8 bases; junction bases not matched to a gene: 8. CDR3 size: 15 residues. Germline CDR1 and CDR2: SGHVS and FQNEAQ. CDR3 nucleotide sequence: TGTGCCAGCAGCTCCGGGACAGGGGCGAATGAGCCCCAGCATTTT. Protein: CASSSGTGANEPQHF. Full variable domain (outside the CDR3, taken from reference TRBV7-8 and TRBJ1-5): GAGVSQSPRYKVAKRGQDVALRCDPISGHVSLFWYQQALGQGPEFLTYFQNEAQLDKSGLPSDRFFAERPEGSVSTLKIQRTQQEDSAVYLCASSSGTGANEPQHFGDGTRLSIL.